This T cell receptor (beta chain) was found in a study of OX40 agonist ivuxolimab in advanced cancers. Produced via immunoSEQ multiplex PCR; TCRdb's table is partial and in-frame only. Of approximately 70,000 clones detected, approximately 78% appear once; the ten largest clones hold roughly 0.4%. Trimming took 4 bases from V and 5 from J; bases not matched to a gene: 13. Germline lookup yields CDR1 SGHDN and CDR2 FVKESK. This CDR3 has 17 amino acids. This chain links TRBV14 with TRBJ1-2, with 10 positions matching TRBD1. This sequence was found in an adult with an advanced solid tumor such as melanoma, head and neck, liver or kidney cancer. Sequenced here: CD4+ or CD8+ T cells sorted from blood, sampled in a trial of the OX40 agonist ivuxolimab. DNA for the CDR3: TGTGCCAGCAGCCTCAAGATTGGGGACAGGGGTAGTTATGGCTACACCTTC. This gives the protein CASSLKIGDRGSYGYTF.